Below, 18 T cell receptor beta chains from the same sample are listed, as sequenced in a study of T cell repertoires in cytomegalovirus infection. TCRdb re-called the reads through MiXCR, storing one row per CDR3 protein. The sample consists of fewer than 550,000 distinct CDR3 sequences, approximately 31% of them appearing once. The specimen sequenced was PBMCs. The receptors derive from a human donor in good health (CMV status not recorded). Some clones in this sample may be carry-over from other donors' samples.

On this clonotype: A much larger clone lies one base from this, so it may be a read error. The chain is built from TRBV7-2 and TRBJ2-7, with D unresolved. In germline, CDR1 is SGHTA, CDR2 FQGNSA. CDR3 length: 13 amino acids. The CDR3 coding sequence is TGTGCCGGCAGAGGCAAGACCTCCTACGAGCAGTACTTC. This translates into CAGRGKTSYEQYF.

This clonotype showed up many times. The chain links TRBV7-8 to TRBJ1-1; possible D gene TRBD1, 6 bases. There are 16 residues in the CDR3. Looked up from germline, CDR1 is SGHVS and CDR2 is FQNEAQ. The V gene lost 4 bases and the J gene lost 1 base, with 16 bases spanning the gap. In DNA, the CDR3 is TGTGCCAGCAGCTCTATCCCTGACAGGCCGAACACTGAAGCTTTCTTT. It is translated as CASSSIPDRPNTEAFF.

The table lists this clonotype with many counts. The genes are TRBV7-2 and TRBJ1-4; D is unclear. The V end lost 4 bases, the J end lost 5 bases, and 8 bases lay between the germline ends. This CDR3 contains 13 residues. The germline CDR1 and CDR2 sequences are SGHTA and FQGNSA. CDR3 sequence reads: CASSYRRNEKLFF. The CDR3 coding sequence is TGTGCCAGCAGCTACCGGAGGAATGAAAAACTGTTTTTT.

The chain couples TRBV7-2 to TRBJ2-1; D possibly corresponds to TRBD2 (5 bases). The CDR3 length is 15 residues. V was shortened by 2 bases and J by 5 bases, with 13 bases between the two germline ends. Germline V gives CDR1 SGHTA, CDR2 FQGNSA. The CDR3 DNA reads as TGTGCCAGCAGCTTAAGCGGCCCATCCAACAATGAGCAGTTCTTC. It encodes CASSLSGPSNNEQFF.

The chain uses TRBV7-6 and TRBJ1-1; a possible D gene is TRBD1 (6 bases). CDR3 size: 15 residues. Trimming cost V 2 bases and J 0 bases, with 10 bases left between them. Germline CDR1 and CDR2: SGHVS and FNYEAQ. The CDR3: CASSLPTGMNTEAFF. The DNA of the CDR3 is TGTGCCAGCAGCTTACCGACAGGTATGAACACTGAAGCTTTCTTT.

This clonotype was detected once. This rearrangement joins TRBV7-2 to TRBJ2-5, with a possible D match to TRBD2 (6 bases). Germline-derived CDR1 and CDR2 are SGHTA and FQGNSA. This CDR3 comprises 14 residues. V shed 1 base and J shed 5 bases, with 11 bases lying between them. CDR3 DNA: TGTGCCAGCAGCTTAGTGGCTAGCGCGGAGACCCAGTACTTC. Translation: CASSLVASAETQYF.

The chain recombines TRBV12-3 or TRBV12-4 with TRBJ2-2; tentative D call: TRBD2 (6 bases). This CDR3 contains 15 residues. V was pared by 2 bases and J by 7 bases, with 14 bases between. The CDR3 DNA reads as TGTGCCAGCAGTTTAATGCGGGGTCTGGTCGGGGAGCTGTTTTTT. This sequence encodes CASSLMRGLVGELFF.

Concerning this clonotype: A read error is possible here, since a much larger clone lies one base away. Because it lacks the conserved phenylalanine or tryptophan at the end, this CDR3 is likely a read error. The chain has TRBV7-8 and TRBJ2-3; no firm D call. The length of the CDR3 is 12 residues. Between the trimmed V and J ends, which lost 7 bases and 4 bases, there was a span of 9 bases. Germline CDR1 SGHVS, CDR2 FQNEAQ. In DNA, the CDR3 is TGTGCCAGCACCCCCTTCGCAGATACGCAGTATTTG. Its protein product is CASTPFADTQYL.

The genes are TRBV16 and TRBJ1-2; D is unresolved. The CDR3 is made up of 18 amino acids. V gave up 0 bases and J gave up 5 bases, with 22 bases separating them. The germline gives CDR1 KGHSY, CDR2 FQNENV. DNA of the CDR3: TGTGCCAGCAGCCAATCCCCCCTGCAAGGAGCGAGTCTATATGGCTACACCTTC. Its translation is CASSQSPLQGASLYGYTF.

The chain links TRBV4-3 to TRBJ1-5; a weak D match, TRBD1 (6 bases). V was pared by 4 bases and J by 2 bases, with 12 bases between. The CDR3 is 15 residues long. Germline CDR1 reads LGHNA; CDR2 reads YSLEER. CDR3 nucleotides: TGCGCCAGCAGCCCGGAGGACAGTGGCAATCAGCCCCAGCATTTT. Protein product: CASSPEDSGNQPQHF.

This chain joins TRBV12-3 or TRBV12-4 and TRBJ2-7; 8 bases line up with TRBD1. Trimming at V came to 3 bases and at J to 3 bases, leaving 7 bases not matched to a gene. CDR3 length: 15 residues. The CDR3 region has the DNA TGTGCCAGCAGTTTCTTCGGGACAGGATTCTACGAGCAGTACTTC. Translating it yields CASSFFGTGFYEQYF.

This clonotype occurred a few times. V is TRBV19 and J is TRBJ2-2; D gene uncertain. CDR1 LNHDA and CDR2 SQIVND come from the germline V gene (reference sequence). This CDR3 region has 14 residues. V was shortened by 1 base and J by 0 bases, with 3 bases between the two germline ends. The CDR3 region has the DNA TGTGCCAGTAGTATAGTCCCGAACACCGGGGAGCTGTTTTTT. This codes for CASSIVPNTGELFF. The full variable domain, rest sourced from reference TRBV19 and TRBJ2-2, is DGGITQSPKYLFRKEGQNVTLSCEQNLNHDAMYWYRQDPGQGLRLIYYSQIVNDFQKGDIAEGYSVSREKKESFPLTVTSAQKNPTAFYLCASSIVPNTGELFFGEGSRLTVL.

The chain employs TRBV12-3 or TRBV12-4 and TRBJ2-7; D uncertain. Between the trimmed V and J ends, which lost 7 bases and 2 bases, there was a span of 15 bases. The length of the CDR3 is 14 residues. In nucleotides, the CDR3 is TGTGCCAGCACTCCAGGACCTTTTACCTACGAGCAGTACTTC. Protein: CASTPGPFTYEQYF.

In this sample, this clonotype turned up many times. The chain uses TRBV7-2 and TRBJ2-7, with D perhaps being TRBD1 or TRBD2 (5 bases each). CDR3 size: 15 residues. Trimming removed 1 base at V and 4 bases at J, with 14 bases between. Looked up from germline, CDR1 is SGHTA and CDR2 is FQGNSA. CDR3 sequence reads: CASSLVGTLEYEQYF. Written as DNA, the CDR3 is TGTGCCAGCAGCTTAGTTGGGACCCTAGAGTACGAGCAGTACTTC.

At least ten counts were recorded for this clonotype. V and J are TRBV7-2 and TRBJ1-1; D might be TRBD1 (6 bases). Per the germline V gene, CDR1 is SGHTA and CDR2 is FQGNSA. The CDR3 consists of 14 residues. V was pared by 4 bases and J by 3 bases, with 12 bases between. Here the CDR3 DNA reads TGTGCCAGCAGCTGGGGGAGGGGGGACACTGAAGCTTTCTTT. Protein product: CASSWGRGDTEAFF. The full variable domain, in which reference TRBV7-2 and TRBJ1-1 provide the parts outside the CDR3, is GAGVSQSPSNKVTEKGKDVELRCDPISGHTALYWYRQSLGQGLEFLIYFQGNSAPDKSGLPSDRFSAERTGGSVSTLTIQRTQQEDSAVYLCASSWGRGDTEAFFGQGTRLTVV.

Details on this clonotype: This CDR3 is missing its conserved last phenylalanine or tryptophan, likely due to a read error. The V and J genes are TRBV10-2 and TRBJ2-5; D possibly corresponds to TRBD2 (6 bases). This CDR3 has 14 amino acids. Germline CDR1 and CDR2: WSHSY and SAAADI. V lost 0 bases and J 5 bases, leaving 10 bases between the germline ends. The CDR3 is CASSESGRLETQYL. CDR3 DNA sequence: TGCGCCAGCAGTGAGTCTGGGAGGCTGGAGACCCAGTACTTA.

This clonotype came up many times. The chain couples TRBV6-1 to TRBJ2-3, with a possible D match to TRBD1 (6 bases). Trimming removed 6 bases from V and 6 bases from J, with 16 bases in between. CDR3 length equals 14 residues. Germline V gene sequence: CDR1 MNHNS, CDR2 SASEGT. CDR3: CASSQRQATDTQYF. CDR3 bases: TGTGCCAGCAGCCAAAGACAGGCAACGGATACGCAGTATTTT.

The V gene is TRBV9, the J gene TRBJ2-7; D not resolved. V was trimmed by 0 bases and J by 4 bases, leaving 11 bases between them. Germline CDR1 reads SGDLS; CDR2 reads YYNGEE. The CDR3 has 14 residues. CDR3 sequence reads: CASSVVEPTYEQYF. The DNA for the CDR3 is TGTGCCAGCAGCGTAGTGGAACCAACATACGAGCAGTACTTC.